This TCR beta chain was retrieved from a study of T cell responses to AZD1222 COVID-19 vaccine (dated by TCRdb to the early 2020s). Context from the whole study: AZD1222 recipients given second doses at about 4 weeks or at about 12 weeks were pooled, since spike-specific TCR depth and breadth were not found to differ between the two schedules. A total of approximately 240 trial participants underwent TCR sequencing, of whom 200 to 220 received two doses of AZD1222 and about 25 received two doses of the MenACWY control vaccine. Trial participants were enrolled into age subgroups of 18-55, 56-69 and 70-plus years, which contained approximately 150, 28 and 58 TCR-sequenced participants, respectively.

For this clone: Its antigen is currently not known. No much larger clone is present one base from it, and per-base qualities are unavailable.

The germline V and J ends show losses of 7 bases and 2 bases respectively, and no gene match explains 5 bases of the junction. Looking up the germline V gene yields CDR1 MNHEY and CDR2 SVGAGI. From its cysteine to its phenylalanine, the CDR3 spans 14 amino acids. Solely the CDR3 DNA is kept, with 42 bases framed from the first base. The CDR3 regions of human TCRbeta chains were analyzed by immunosequencing. The paper's data handling went like this. Repertoire TCRs were matched against a reference library of SARS-CoV-2-specific TCRs generated with the MIRA antigen-specificity platform. Breadth was defined as the fraction of unique TCRs that were SARS-CoV-2-associated. Depth was defined as the fraction of total T cells that were SARS-CoV-2-associated. Each spike-specific TCR was assigned to its reactive spike region and to a CD4 or CD8 class using the MIRA data. Log10-transformed breadth and depth values were compared by one-way ANOVA with Sidak's multiple comparisons tests. Here the immuneACCESS table is served through TCRdb, limited to in-frame sequences with V and J called. Missing clones are a known gap in these copies; in checked studies unresolved V genes cover under half, and the rest lacks a known reason. V, J and clone size reflect that table, while D and trimming were determined from the DNA. Present in this sample are fewer than 150,000 clones, roughly 91% of which were seen just once. Roughly 5% of the sample lies in the top ten.

Summary of the overall study and its limitations: Most participants were white British and females outnumbered males, and the authors suggested that clonal diversity may have been underestimated. A significant rise in spike-specific TCR breadth and depth was observed after two AZD1222 doses relative to day 0 and relative to MenACWY recipients. Reportedly, close to half of the unique spike-specific TCRs recognized epitopes lying outside the regions that are mutated in the B.1.351 and B.1.1.7 variants. Conclusions about previously exposed vaccinees were limited because only a handful of AZD1222 recipients were SARS-CoV-2 seropositive at baseline. The 56-69-year group was small, and its depth increase did not reach significance, likely because of low power. Because no day 14 peak-response samples were available, repertoires were characterized only after the peak T cell response. Vaccine-associated CD4 TCRs spanned the whole spike protein, with dominant responses in regions 160-218 and 743-854.

The time point label, read with the paper, signifies: baseline before first vaccination. Vaccinee samples were obtained from the UK trials COV001 and COV002, which included a single-blind randomized controlled phase 2/3 trial of AZD1222 (ChAdOx1 nCoV-19) in healthy adults. For TCRbeta chain sequencing, PBMC samples from trial participants were taken at day 0 and at day 28 after the second dose. This specimen was peripheral blood, taken on day 0 of AZD1222 vaccination. Recombination connected TRBV6-5 to TRBJ2-1, and TRBD1 aligns with 7 junction nucleotides. The receptor comes from an adult in good health. The CDR3 sequence is CASNRDRAYNEQFF. The sequenced DNA is TGTGCCAGCAACCGGGACAGAGCCTACAATGAGCAGTTCTTC.